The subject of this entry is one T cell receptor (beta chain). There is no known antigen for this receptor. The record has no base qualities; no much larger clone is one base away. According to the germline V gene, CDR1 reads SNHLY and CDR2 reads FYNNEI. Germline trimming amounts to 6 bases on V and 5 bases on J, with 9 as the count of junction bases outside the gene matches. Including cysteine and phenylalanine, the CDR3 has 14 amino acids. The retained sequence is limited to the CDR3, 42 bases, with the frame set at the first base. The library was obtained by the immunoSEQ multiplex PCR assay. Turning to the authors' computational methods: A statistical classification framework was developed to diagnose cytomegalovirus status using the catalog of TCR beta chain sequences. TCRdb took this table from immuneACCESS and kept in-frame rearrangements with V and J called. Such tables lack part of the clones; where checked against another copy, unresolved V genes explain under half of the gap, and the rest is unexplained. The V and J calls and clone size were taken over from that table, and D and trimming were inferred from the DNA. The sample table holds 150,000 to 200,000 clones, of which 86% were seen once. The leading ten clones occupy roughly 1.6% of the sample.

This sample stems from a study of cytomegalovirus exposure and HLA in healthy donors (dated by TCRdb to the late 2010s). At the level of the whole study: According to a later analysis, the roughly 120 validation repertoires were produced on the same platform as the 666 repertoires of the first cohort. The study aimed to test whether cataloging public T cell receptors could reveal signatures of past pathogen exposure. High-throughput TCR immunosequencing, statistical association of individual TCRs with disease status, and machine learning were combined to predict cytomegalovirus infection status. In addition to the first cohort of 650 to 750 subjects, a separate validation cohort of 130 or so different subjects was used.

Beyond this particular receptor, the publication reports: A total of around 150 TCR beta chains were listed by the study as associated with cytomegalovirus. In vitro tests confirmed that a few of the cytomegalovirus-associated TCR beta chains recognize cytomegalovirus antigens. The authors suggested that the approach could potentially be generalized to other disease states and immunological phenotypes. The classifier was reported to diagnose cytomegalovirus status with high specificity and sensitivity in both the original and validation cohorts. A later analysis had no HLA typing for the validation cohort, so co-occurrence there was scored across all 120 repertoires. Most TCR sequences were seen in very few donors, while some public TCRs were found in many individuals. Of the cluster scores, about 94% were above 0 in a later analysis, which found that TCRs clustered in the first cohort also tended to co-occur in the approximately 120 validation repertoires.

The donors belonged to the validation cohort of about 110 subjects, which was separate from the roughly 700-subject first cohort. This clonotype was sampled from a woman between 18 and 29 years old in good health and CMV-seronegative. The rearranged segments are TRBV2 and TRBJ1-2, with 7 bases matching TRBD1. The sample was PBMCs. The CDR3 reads CASREQGPGYGYTF. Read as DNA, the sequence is TGTGCCAGCAGGGAACAGGGGCCGGGGTATGGCTACACCTTC.